The rows below give T cell receptor beta chains drawn from one sample of a study of T cells in localized non-small cell lung cancer. Using immunoSEQ multiplex PCR, the repertoire was profiled, and TCRdb retains in-frame clones only, with some absent. This table holds approximately 70,000 clones, 75% to 85% found once. The input for sequencing was PBMCs, taken before any cancer treatment. The receptors derive from a man aged 35 to 69 with stage II lung adenocarcinoma. The conserved cysteine and the conserved F or W are not part of the CDR3 here. The order of the fields is V gene, clone size, CDR3 length, CDR3 protein. A clone size is listed for some rows: how often the clone was seen (once, few, many), or a class if it is expanded.

TRBV5-4 | NA | 15 | ASSPLGRGSNTGELF
TRBV4-2 | NA | 15 | ASSQDRLVGGGYGYT
TRBV6-5 | few | 13 | ASSYSMSRGLKAF
TRBV11-3 | NA | 12 | ASSLDTMNTEAF
TRBV7-9 | NA | 13 | ASSLGQGSFYGYT
TRBV6-1 | few | 15 | ASSEILGHYSNQPQH
TRBV30 | NA | 14 | AWSVGLAGRSATQY
TRBV6-5 | NA | 10 | ASRRGQGKLF
TRBV9 | NA | 10 | ASSVGTGELF
TRBV18 | once | 10 | ASSPDRGHLF
TRBV7-9 | NA | 13 | ASSHYLLGEETQY
TRBV6-1 | NA | 12 | ASSGDRGGEKLF
TRBV7-9 | NA | 13 | ASSDPDRADTEAF
TRBV9 | NA | 14 | ASSVGSLSSTDTQY
TRBV7-9 | NA | 14 | ASSLAPWTGAYEQY
TRBV4-1 | NA | 12 | ASSNTGASGGYT
TRBV6-7 | once | 17 | ASSYPYFLAGGWGNEQF
TRBV11-3 | once | 15 | ASSPNKRTPDQETQY
TRBV5-6 | NA | 15 | ASSPPPGLAGGGEQY
TRBV19 | NA | 12 | ASTNTGAGNTIY
TRBV28 | NA | 12 | ASRLSGEGQPQH
TRBV9 | NA | 11 | ASSLVTGNEQF